The clone carrying this T cell receptor (beta chain) was seen more than once but under ten times. A second PCR of about 6 to 12 cycles used a sample-barcoded 5' primer and a J-beta primer mix. TCRdb re-derived calls from the 5' RACE reads in MiXCR, one entry per CDR3 protein. The table lists about 1.8 million distinct CDR3 sequences, just under 50% of them singletons. These data come from a study of blood T cells in healthy people across ages. Study-wide context: Roughly one uniquely barcoded beta molecule per two T cells was captured.

The CDR3 has 13 residues. Germline V CDR1 and CDR2: MNHEY, SVGAGI. J gave up 13 bases and V 2 bases, and 8 bases lay outside the gene matches. Sequencing used blood. This clonotype originated in a woman in her 40s in good health. The gene calls are TRBV6-5 and TRBJ2-4; TRBD2 matches at 7 bases. CDR3 sequence (DNA): TGTGCCAGCAGTTACGGGCCGGGAGGTGAGCAGTACTTC. It yields the protein CASSYGPGGEQYF.